Shown below are 28 T cell receptor beta chains from a single sample sequenced in a study of blood T cell repertoires in COVID-19. Clones were read by immunoSEQ multiplex PCR, and TCRdb kept only the in-frame ones, dropping some. The table shows approximately 440,000 clones, with about 90% occurring only once. The material sequenced was PBMCs or T cells enriched from blood (not recorded which). Receptors were obtained from a woman aged 18-29 years who had recovered from COVID-19.

The gene calls are TRBV5-1 and TRBJ2-3; TRBD2 aligns across 10 bases. J was trimmed by 2 bases and V by 4 bases; bases with no gene match: 7. Germline V gene data show CDR1 as SGHRS and CDR2 as YFSETQ. The CDR3 has 16 residues. The CDR3 loop reads CASSPGLAVFTDTQYF. The CDR3 region has the DNA TGCGCCAGCAGCCCTGGACTAGCGGTATTCACAGATACGCAGTATTTT.

The rearrangement joins TRBV15 to TRBJ1-2; the D gene is possibly TRBD1 (5 bases). Trimming removed 3 bases at V and 2 bases at J, with 16 bases between. Germline CDR1 reads LNHNV; CDR2 reads YYDKDF (reference sequence). The CDR3 is made up of 16 amino acids. The CDR3 DNA follows: TGTGCCACCAGCAGGGATGACAGACCAAAAAACTATGGCTACACCTTC. Residues: CATSRDDRPKNYGYTF. The full variable domain, completed using reference TRBV15 and TRBJ1-2, is DAMVIQNPRYQVTQFGKPVTLSCSQTLNHNVMYWYQQKSSQAPKLLFHYYDKDFNNEADTPDNFQSRRPNTSFCFLDIRSPGLGDTAMYLCATSRDDRPKNYGYTFGSGTRLTVV.

V and J are TRBV19 and TRBJ2-7; 11 bases map to TRBD2. This CDR3 spans 14 amino acids. V gave up 6 bases and J gave up 4 bases; unmatched junction bases: 5. Germline V gives CDR1 LNHDA, CDR2 SQIVND (reference sequence). DNA of the CDR3: TGTGCCAGTAGCACTAGCGGGGGCCTATACGAGCAGTACTTC. Protein sequence: CASSTSGGLYEQYF. The complete variable domain, with remaining parts taken from reference TRBV19 and TRBJ2-7, reads DGGITQSPKYLFRKEGQNVTLSCEQNLNHDAMYWYRQDPGQGLRLIYYSQIVNDFQKGDIAEGYSVSREKKESFPLTVTSAQKNPTAFYLCASSTSGGLYEQYFGPGTRLTVT.

The rearrangement links TRBV7-3 to TRBJ2-1; 8 positions agree with TRBD2. The germline gives CDR1 SGHTA, CDR2 FQGTGA. J lost 6 bases, V lost 2 bases, and 6 bases had no gene match. The CDR3 loop spans 15 amino acids. CDR3: CASSLPGTSTNEQFF. The CDR3 nucleotides are TGTGCCAGCAGCTTACCCGGGACTAGTACCAATGAGCAGTTCTTC.

The gene calls are TRBV2 and TRBJ1-3; 10 bases are shared with TRBD1. Losses at the gene ends were 5 bases for V and 8 bases for J; bases not matched to a gene: 9. Germline CDR1 is SNHLY and CDR2 is FYNNEI. The CDR3 spans 15 residues. CDR3 amino acids: CASSPGTGVGDTIYF. The DNA of the CDR3 is TGTGCCAGCAGTCCCGGGACAGGGGTCGGAGACACCATATATTTT. Full variable domain (remainder filled in from reference TRBV2 and TRBJ1-3): EPEVTQTPSHQVTQMGQEVILRCVPISNHLYFYWYRQILGQKVEFLVSFYNNEISEKSEIFDDQFSVERPDGSNFTLKIRSTKLEDSAMYFCASSPGTGVGDTIYFGEGSWLTVV.

Only one count was recorded for this clone. This chain uses TRBV14 with TRBJ2-5, with TRBD1 as a possible D gene (6 bases). The CDR3 has 17 amino acids. Per germline, CDR1 SGHDN and CDR2 FVKESK. Trimming left V 0 bases short and J 7 bases short, with 21 bases between. This CDR3 reads CASSQDRTTGPRGTQYF. CDR3 DNA sequence: TGTGCCAGCAGCCAAGATCGTACTACAGGGCCCCGGGGGACCCAGTACTTC. The whole variable domain, remainder taken from reference TRBV14 and TRBJ2-5, is EAGVTQFPSHSVIEKGQTVTLRCDPISGHDNLYWYRRVMGKEIKFLLHFVKESKQDESGMPNNRFLAERTGGTYSTLKVQPAELEDSGVYFCASSQDRTTGPRGTQYFGPGTRLLVL.

The genes are TRBV14 and TRBJ2-1, with 12 bases that match TRBD2. J gave up 9 bases and V 4 bases, and 13 bases lay outside the gene matches. The CDR3 runs 17 residues. Germline V lookup: CDR1 SGHDN, CDR2 FVKESK. The CDR3 DNA follows: TGTGCCAGCAGCCCCGGGGTGAGGCCTAGCGGGGGGGCTGAGCAGTTCTTC. Translating gives CASSPGVRPSGGAEQFF. The full variable domain, in which reference TRBV14 and TRBJ2-1 provide the parts outside the CDR3, is EAGVTQFPSHSVIEKGQTVTLRCDPISGHDNLYWYRRVMGKEIKFLLHFVKESKQDESGMPNNRFLAERTGGTYSTLKVQPAELEDSGVYFCASSPGVRPSGGAEQFFGPGTRLTVL.

This sequence joins TRBV6-5 and TRBJ1-5, with no clear D. CDR3 length: 11 residues. V was trimmed by 8 bases and J by 3 bases, leaving 5 bases between them. Germline V CDR1 and CDR2: MNHEY, SVGAGI. CDR3 loop: CASVYNQPQHF. In DNA form, the CDR3 reads TGTGCCAGCGTTTACAATCAGCCCCAGCATTTT.

This chain links TRBV5-1 with TRBJ2-7; possible D gene TRBD2, 5 bases. Germline V gene data show CDR1 as SGHRS and CDR2 as YFSETQ. The CDR3 has 14 amino acids. V lost 2 bases, J lost 1 base, and 10 bases lay in between. CDR3 residues: CASSLAVASYEQYF. For the CDR3, the DNA is TGCGCCAGCAGCTTAGCGGTTGCTTCCTACGAGCAGTACTTC.

This clone was observed once. The rearrangement links TRBV3-1 (or the pseudogene TRBV3-2) to TRBJ1-2; 7 nucleotides align to TRBD1. Germline CDR1 reads LGHDT; CDR2 reads YNNKEL (reference sequence). V trimming: 0 bases; J trimming: 5 bases; junction bases outside the gene matches: 9. This CDR3 has 16 residues. CDR3 residues: CASSQDFQGGFYGYTF. The DNA of the CDR3 is TGTGCCAGCAGCCAAGACTTCCAGGGGGGCTTTTATGGCTACACCTTC.

The chain carries TRBV5-6 and TRBJ1-2; 7 bases are a match to TRBD1. The V gene end was trimmed by 3 bases and the J gene end by 0 bases; junction bases not matched to a gene: 5. The length of the CDR3 is 15 residues. Germline loops: CDR1 SGHDT, CDR2 YYEEEE. CDR3 in DNA: TGTGCCAGCAGCTCTAGACAGGGCCCTAACTATGGCTACACCTTC. It encodes CASSSRQGPNYGYTF.

The genes are TRBV28 and TRBJ1-2, with TRBD1 matching 7 bases. This CDR3 comprises 12 residues. Germline CDR1 and CDR2: MDHEN and SYDVKM. Unmatched junction bases numbered 6, after V lost 6 bases and J lost 8 bases. CDR3: CASRLDREGYTF. The CDR3 DNA follows: TGTGCCAGCAGACTCGACAGGGAAGGCTACACCTTC.

V usage is TRBV27 and J usage is TRBJ2-2; the match to TRBD2 covers 9 bases. The V gene's germline CDR1 is MNHEY and CDR2 SMNVEV (reference sequence). Germline trimming cut 7 bases from V and 6 bases from J; bases unmatched to any gene: 6. This CDR3 spans 14 amino acids. This CDR3 reads CASMAGGSAGELFF. The CDR3 region has the DNA TGTGCCAGCATGGCGGGGGGGAGCGCCGGGGAGCTGTTTTTT.

The rearrangement joins TRBV7-9 to TRBJ1-2; no definite D call. Germline CDR1 SEHNR, CDR2 FQNEAQ (reference sequence). The CDR3 consists of 14 residues. The V and J ends lost 4 bases and 1 base respectively, with 10 bases between them. Here the CDR3 DNA reads TGTGCCAGCAGCTCATTGGGCGATAACTATGGCTACACCTTC. As protein: CASSSLGDNYGYTF.

V gene TRBV4-1 combines with J gene TRBJ1-4; 8 nucleotides align to TRBD1. Trimming at V came to 4 bases and at J to 2 bases, leaving 3 bases not matched to a gene. Germline CDR1 MGHRA, CDR2 YSYEKL. CDR3 length: 15 residues. CDR3 sequence: CASSPQGATNEKLFF. In DNA, the CDR3 is TGCGCCAGCAGCCCGCAGGGGGCGACTAATGAAAAACTGTTTTTT.

The chain uses TRBV6-5 and TRBJ1-2; 8 bases match TRBD1. The V and J ends lost 9 bases and 7 bases, in that order; junction bases with no gene match: 10. The CDR3 consists of 13 residues. Germline V gene data show CDR1 as MNHEY and CDR2 as SVGAGI. CDR3 residues: CASEPGQGLGYTF. In DNA form, the CDR3 reads TGTGCCAGTGAACCAGGACAGGGCCTTGGCTACACCTTC.

The CDR3 nucleotides are TGTGCCAGCAGCGGGACAGGGGGCACTGAAGCTTTCTTT. Translated, it gives CASSGTGGTEAFF. The rearrangement links TRBV25-1 to TRBJ1-1, with 11 bases that match TRBD1. The CDR3 sequence is 13 residues long. V lost 6 bases and J lost 4; bases outside the gene matches: 1. CDR1 and CDR2 (germline): MGHDK, SYGVNS.

The chain has TRBV4-1 and TRBJ1-1; 7 bases agree with TRBD1. The germline CDR1 and CDR2 sequences are MGHRA and YSYEKL. J was trimmed by 1 base and V by 1 base; bases with no gene match: 9. This CDR3 has 17 residues. The CDR3 loop is CASSQGPPGTANTEAFF. Written as DNA, the CDR3 is TGCGCCAGCAGCCAAGGCCCTCCCGGGACAGCGAACACTGAAGCTTTCTTT.

The chain combines TRBV4-1 with TRBJ1-1, with a possible D match to TRBD1 (6 bases). The V gene's germline CDR1 is MGHRA and CDR2 YSYEKL. Trimming cost V 1 base and J 9 bases, with 12 bases left between them. The CDR3 runs to 13 residues. CDR3 protein: CASSQGWTAQAFF. CDR3 nucleotides: TGCGCCAGCAGCCAAGGGTGGACAGCACAAGCTTTCTTT.

V and J are TRBV5-1 and TRBJ1-6; D gene ambiguous. V lost 0 bases and J 9 bases, leaving 7 bases between the germline ends. Per germline, CDR1 SGHRS and CDR2 YFSETQ. CDR3 length equals 13 residues. CDR3 sequence reads: CASSLEEASPLHF. The CDR3 bases are TGCGCCAGCAGCTTGGAAGAGGCTTCACCCCTCCACTTT.

The genes are TRBV18 and TRBJ2-3; D is possibly TRBD1 (5 bases). The germline gives CDR1 KGHSH, CDR2 LQKENI. This CDR3 spans 14 amino acids. V lost 5 bases and J 3 bases, leaving 12 bases between the germline ends. In DNA form, the CDR3 reads TGTGCCAGCTCAAAGGTCAGGGATACAGATACGCAGTATTTT. This gives the protein CASSKVRDTDTQYF.

V and J are TRBV6-1 and TRBJ1-5; a weak D match, TRBD1 (5 bases). The germline gives CDR1 MNHNS, CDR2 SASEGT. This CDR3 has 16 residues. V was trimmed by 4 bases and J by 1 base, leaving 14 bases between them. CDR3 sequence reads: CASSGTSLGSNQPQHF. The CDR3 DNA is TGTGCCAGCAGTGGGACATCACTCGGGAGCAATCAGCCCCAGCATTTT.

The chain is built from TRBV12-5 and TRBJ1-4; D remains unclear. With 7 bases removed from V and 7 bases from J, the gap between germline ends came to 16 bases. This CDR3 is 14 amino acids long. Germline V lookup: CDR1 LGHNT, CDR2 FRNRAP. CDR3 nucleotides: TGTGCTAGTGTCGAGGATACTTATGCTGAAAAACTGTTTTTT. Translated: CASVEDTYAEKLFF.

J is TRBJ1-6 and V is TRBV11-2; 7 bases fit TRBD1. CDR3 length: 15 amino acids. The J segment lost 7 bases and the V segment lost 3 bases, leaving 6 bases of the junction unmatched. Per the germline V gene, CDR1 is SGHAT and CDR2 is FQNNGV. The CDR3 DNA reads as TGTGCCAGCAGCTTTGGACAGGCCCACAATTCACCCCTCCACTTT. This codes for CASSFGQAHNSPLHF.

V and J are TRBV29-1 and TRBJ2-1; D is perhaps TRBD1 (7 bases). The CDR3 loop spans 14 amino acids. Germline V lookup: CDR1 SQVTM, CDR2 ANQGSEA. Between the trimmed V and J ends, which lost 7 bases and 5 bases, there was a span of 18 bases. As DNA, the CDR3 is TGCAGCGACCAGGGGGGCCCCCGCGACAATGAGCAGTTCTTC. Its translation: CSDQGGPRDNEQFF.

The chain uses TRBV7-2 and TRBJ2-1; D is ambiguous. Germline CDR1 SGHTA, CDR2 FQGNSA. This CDR3 contains 16 residues. The V gene lost 5 bases and the J gene lost 5 bases, with 19 bases spanning the gap. The CDR3 sequence: CASSTRSGTVNNEQFF. CDR3 nucleotides: TGTGCCAGCAGCACCCGTAGTGGTACGGTGAACAATGAGCAGTTCTTC.

This chain uses TRBV5-1 with TRBJ1-1; TRBD1 matches 7 bases. Trimming cost V 0 bases and J 3 bases; bases outside gene matches: 5. Germline CDR1 is SGHRS and CDR2 is YFSETQ. The CDR3 extends over 15 amino acids. The CDR3 region is CASSLVTGIDTEAFF. The CDR3, as DNA: TGCGCCAGCAGCTTGGTGACAGGGATAGACACTGAAGCTTTCTTT.

The chain employs TRBV5-1 and TRBJ2-5; 11 nucleotides line up with TRBD2. The CDR3 runs to 17 residues. The V gene end was trimmed by 3 bases and the J gene end by 5 bases; junction bases not matched to a gene: 12. Germline CDR1 and CDR2: SGHRS and YFSETQ. In DNA form, the CDR3 reads TGCGCCAGCAGCTACGAGGGACTAGCGGAGGGCGGTGAGACCCAGTACTTC. Translation gives CASSYEGLAEGGETQYF.